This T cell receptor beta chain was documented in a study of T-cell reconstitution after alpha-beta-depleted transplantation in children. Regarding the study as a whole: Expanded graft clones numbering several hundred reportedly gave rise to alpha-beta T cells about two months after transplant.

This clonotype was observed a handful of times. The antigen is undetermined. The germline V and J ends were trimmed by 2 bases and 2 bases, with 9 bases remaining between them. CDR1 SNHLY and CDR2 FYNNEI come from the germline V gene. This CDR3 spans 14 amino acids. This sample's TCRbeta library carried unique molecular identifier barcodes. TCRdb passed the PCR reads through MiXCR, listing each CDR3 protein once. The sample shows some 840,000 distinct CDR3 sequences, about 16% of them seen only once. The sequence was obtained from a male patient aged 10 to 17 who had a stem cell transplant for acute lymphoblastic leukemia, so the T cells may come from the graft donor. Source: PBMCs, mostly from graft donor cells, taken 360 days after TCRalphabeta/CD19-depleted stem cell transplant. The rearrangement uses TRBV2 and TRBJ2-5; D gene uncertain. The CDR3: CASSEPELQETQYF. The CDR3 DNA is TGTGCCAGCAGTGAACCGGAGCTTCAAGAGACCCAGTACTTC.